The clone carrying this T cell receptor (beta chain) was seen a few times. No antigen is known for it. Germline V gene data show CDR1 as MNHEY and CDR2 as SVGEGT. The CDR3 is made up of 13 amino acids. Trimming removed 3 bases from V and 6 bases from J, with 8 bases in between. The record originates from a study of T cells in Graves' hyperthyroidism and ophthalmopathy. Amplified TCR beta CDR3 regions derived from RNA transcripts. HTBI primers were used for first-round RT-PCR of the TCR CDR3. Using its own MiXCR run on the multiplex PCR reads, TCRdb lists one record per CDR3 protein. The sample carries hundreds of thousands of distinct CDR3 sequences, about 15% recorded once. Whole-study results and caveats: The model forecast ophthalmopathy, anticipating it by a median around 6.4 months before onset. A 13 V-J signature model discriminated ophthalmopathy versus stable hyperthyroidism.

The clonotype was recovered from a man between 18 and 29 years old with Graves' ophthalmopathy. The chain carries TRBV6-2 or TRBV6-3 and TRBJ2-2, with no clear D. Sequencing was done on a sample of blood. The CDR3 DNA follows: TGTGCCAGCAGTTATGACTTGCCCGGGGAGCTGTTTTTT. Amino acids: CASSYDLPGELFF.